This is a list of T cell receptor beta chains from one sample in a study of blood T cell repertoires in COVID-19. Sequencing was performed with immunoSEQ multiplex PCR; in TCRdb, only in-frame clones are kept and a portion is missing. The table lists hundreds of thousands of clones, 70% to 90% of them singletons, with approximately 3% in the top ten. Sequences were obtained from peripheral blood. These receptors were taken from a woman aged 30 to 39 with COVID-19, enrolled during active disease. The CDR3 runs from the conserved cysteine through the conserved F or W. A D gene is named only where the DNA matches it firmly. The size field is filled for only some rows; it gives once, few, many or a size class.

v_call,d_call,clone_size,j_call,cdr3_nt,cdr3_aa
TRBV7-9,.,few,TRBJ1-5,TGTGCCAGCAGCTCCTTAAACAGCCAACCGCCCCAGCATTTT,CASSSLNSQPPQHF
TRBV28,.,.,TRBJ1-1,TGTGCCAGCAGTTCCCCGATCTCGGGGGTTGGCACTGAAGCTTTCTTT,CASSSPISGVGTEAFF
TRBV24-1,.,.,TRBJ2-2,TGTGCCACCAGTGATTTGCAGGGTACCGGGGAGCTGTTTTTT,CATSDLQGTGELFF
TRBV3-1/TRBV3-2,.,.,TRBJ2-1,TGTGCCAGCAGCCGAGGACTACTCTACAATGAGCAGTTCTTC,CASSRGLLYNEQFF
TRBV15,TRBD1,.,TRBJ1-2,TGTGCCACCGAGGACAGGGGCGACTATGGCTACACCTTC,CATEDRGDYGYTF
TRBV6-5,TRBD1,.,TRBJ2-7,TGTGCCAGCAGGGACAGGCTTCTTCAACCCTACGAGCAGTACTTC,CASRDRLLQPYEQYF
TRBV5-1,TRBD1,once,TRBJ1-2,TGCGCCAGCAGCAGCCGGGACAGGGGGCTAAGCTACACCTTC,CASSSRDRGLSYTF
TRBV4-3,.,.,TRBJ1-1,TGCGCCAGCAGCCGCCTAATGAACACTGAAGCTTTCTTT,CASSRLMNTEAFF
TRBV7-2,TRBD2,.,TRBJ2-3,TGTGCCAGCAGGCGAGGACTAGGGTGGTCCGATACGCAGTATTTT,CASRRGLGWSDTQYF
TRBV9,.,.,TRBJ2-1,TGTGCCAGCAGCGCCCTCACAAGCTCCTACAATGAGCAGTTCTTC,CASSALTSSYNEQFF
TRBV7-2,.,.,TRBJ1-2,TGTGCCAGCAGCCCCCTCCCCGCGAGGAGGGACCATGGCTACACCTTC,CASSPLPARRDHGYTF
TRBV11-3,TRBD1,.,TRBJ2-2,TGTGCCAGCAGCCGATCATACTTGTCGGCCGGGACAGGGAACACCGGGGAGCTGTTTTTT,CASSRSYLSAGTGNTGELFF
TRBV9,TRBD1,few,TRBJ2-7,TGTGCCAGCAGCGTGGACCTTCCGGGACAGGTTACGTACGAGCAGTACTTC,CASSVDLPGQVTYEQYF
TRBV6-5,.,.,TRBJ1-1,TGTGCCAGCAGGGCCACAACGAACACTGAAGCTTTCTTT,CASRATTNTEAFF
TRBV27,TRBD2,.,TRBJ2-5,TGTGCCAGCAGTTTTTCTAGCGGGGGGGCGACCCAGTACTTC,CASSFSSGGATQYF
TRBV10-3,TRBD1,.,TRBJ1-2,TGTGCCATCAAGGGGGCGCCCGGCTATGGCTACACCTTC,CAIKGAPGYGYTF
TRBV11-2,TRBD1,.,TRBJ1-2,TGTGCCAGCAGCCCCAAGCCGGGGACAGGGGGCTATGGCTACACCTTC,CASSPKPGTGGYGYTF
TRBV10-2,.,.,TRBJ1-1,TGCGCCAGCAGTGATCGGGGGGAAGCTTTCTTT,CASSDRGEAFF
TRBV15,.,.,TRBJ1-2,TGTGCCACCAGCAGAGGAGGATTATCTTCCTATGGCTACACCTTC,CATSRGGLSSYGYTF
TRBV5-4,.,few,TRBJ1-1,TGTGCCAGCAGCTTCCACCTAACAGGGATGAACACTGAAGCTTTCTTT,CASSFHLTGMNTEAFF
TRBV5-6,.,.,TRBJ1-1,TGTGCCAGCTGGCGGGGGATGAGCACTGAAGCTTTCTTT,CASWRGMSTEAFF
TRBV10-2,TRBD1,.,TRBJ2-3,TGCGCCAGCCGGGACAGTCCTAGCACAGATACGCAGTATTTT,CASRDSPSTDTQYF
TRBV5-1,.,.,TRBJ2-3,TGCGCCAGCAGCTTGGGGGGCGCGACAGATACGCAGTATTTT,CASSLGGATDTQYF
TRBV5-4,TRBD2,.,TRBJ2-1,TGTGCCAGCAGCGGAACTAGCGGGGGGGCCGTGGTCGACAATGAGCAGTTCTTC,CASSGTSGGAVVDNEQFF
TRBV25-1,TRBD1,.,TRBJ1-2,TGTGCCAGCAGGGGAACCCCCGGACAGGGTTTTGGCTACACCTTC,CASRGTPGQGFGYTF
TRBV11-3,TRBD2,.,TRBJ2-1,TGTGCCAGCAGCTTGCCGGGACTAGCGGGAGTCAGGGAGCAGTTCTTC,CASSLPGLAGVREQFF
TRBV7-8,.,.,TRBJ1-5,TGTGCCAGCAGCAGCCCAGGGGTTCAGCCCCAGCATTTT,CASSSPGVQPQHF
TRBV4-3,.,once,TRBJ2-7,TGCGCCAGCAGCCAAGAGAGGGAAGGGTTCTACGAGCAGTACTTC,CASSQEREGFYEQYF
TRBV9,TRBD1,few,TRBJ1-5,TGTGCCAGCAGCGCAACAGGGGATGATAGCAATCAGCCCCAGCATTTT,CASSATGDDSNQPQHF
TRBV19,.,.,TRBJ1-5,TGTGCCAGTAGTATAGATTTAGGAGGGCCCAATCAGCCCCAGCATTTT,CASSIDLGGPNQPQHF
TRBV6-5,.,.,TRBJ1-1,TGTGCCAGCAGTTCAACACTAAGAACTGAAGCTTTCTTT,CASSSTLRTEAFF
TRBV2,.,once,TRBJ1-2,TGTGCCAGCAGTGCAGGGGACTATGGCTACACCTTC,CASSAGDYGYTF
TRBV19,TRBD2,.,TRBJ2-4,TGTGCCAGTAGTCTACTAGCGGGGGGCGCGTTGAACATTCAGTACTTC,CASSLLAGGALNIQYF
TRBV10-1,.,few,TRBJ1-1,TGCGCCAGCAGTGAGCGGGGGTTCGAGAGTGAAGCTTTCTTT,CASSERGFESEAFF
TRBV4-3,.,.,TRBJ1-6,TGCGCCAGCAGCCAAGGCGGAGGACTCTCCTATAATTCACCCCTCCACTTT,CASSQGGGLSYNSPLHF
TRBV2,TRBD1,.,TRBJ2-7,TGTGCCAGCAGTGGAAACAGGGGCAGCGAGCAGTACTTC,CASSGNRGSEQYF
TRBV19,.,.,TRBJ1-1,TGTGCCAGTAGTATTTCTCTTGGGGGCATGAACACTGAAGCTTTCTTT,CASSISLGGMNTEAFF
TRBV3-1/TRBV3-2,TRBD2,.,TRBJ2-7,TGTGCCAGCAGCCAAACGGGAGGGGCAACATACGAGCAGTACTTC,CASSQTGGATYEQYF
TRBV28,.,few,TRBJ1-4,TGTGCCAGCAGTTTCGGGGGTGCAACTAATGAAAAACTGTTTTTT,CASSFGGATNEKLFF